The clone carrying this TCR beta chain was picked up one time. This sample is drawn from a study of control samples from healthy donors and cancer patients. The table came from immunoSEQ multiplex PCR; TCRdb's copy has only in-frame clones and leaves some out. The sample has about 150,000 clones, 93% seen once. What was sequenced was blood. The sequence derives from a man between 18 and 29 years old in good health.

In nucleotides, the CDR3 is TGTGCCAGCGGCCAGGGTCTGGGAGAGCAGTACTTC. Translation: CASGQGLGEQYF. This rearrangement joins TRBV7-9 to TRBJ2-7; D is perhaps TRBD1 (5 bases). V lost 8 bases, J lost 7 bases, and 15 bases lay in between. CDR3 size: 12 residues. Germline V CDR1 and CDR2: SEHNR, FQNEAQ (reference sequence).